Listed below are T cell receptor beta chains from one sample, sequenced in a study of a mutant IDH1 vaccine in newly diagnosed glioma. Only in-frame clones appear in the TCRdb table, and some are missing; sequencing was by immunoSEQ multiplex PCR. The sample has about 38,000 clones, around 78% seen once. The antigens these receptors bind are not known. The material sequenced was PBMCs, taken from a glioma patient whose treatment included an IDH1 peptide vaccine. The receptors derive from a middle-aged man with glioma. Both conserved end residues are part of each CDR3. A D gene is named only where the DNA matches it firmly. Size is stated for part of the rows, as once, few or many counts, or as a class when the clone is expanded.

V gene,J gene,clone size,D gene,CDR3 DNA,CDR3 protein
TRBV2,TRBJ2-2,-,-,TGTGCCAGCAGTGTCACGCGGAACACCGGGGAGCTGTTTTTT,CASSVTRNTGELFF
TRBV30,TRBJ1-4,-,-,TGTGCCTGGAGTGTGATTGGTGAAAAACTGTTTTTT,CAWSVIGEKLFF
TRBV21-1,TRBJ1-1,few,-,TGTGCCAGCAGCAAAAGGGGGACATTGAACACTGAAGCTTTCTTT,CASSKRGTLNTEAFF
TRBV30,TRBJ2-3,-,-,TGTGCCTGGAGTGTGACGGCTAGCACAGATACGCAGTATTTT,CAWSVTASTDTQYF
TRBV7-9,TRBJ1-2,-,-,TGTGCCAGCAGCTTAGGAAACAGGGTTACTAACTATGGCTACACCTTC,CASSLGNRVTNYGYTF
TRBV9,TRBJ1-2,few,TRBD1,TGTGCCAGCAGCCCGCCGGGACAGGGGGCGGGTGGCTACACCTTC,CASSPPGQGAGGYTF
TRBV4-1,TRBJ2-7,once,-,TGCGCCAGCAGCCAAGAGGGGACAGGGCCCCGGGGGGGAGAGCAGTACTTC,CASSQEGTGPRGGEQYF
TRBV4-2,TRBJ1-1,-,-,TGTGCCAGCAGCCAGAGGACTGAAGCTTTCTTT,CASSQRTEAFF
TRBV6-1,TRBJ1-6,-,-,TGTGCCAGCGAGCAGCGGGCACAGGGTAGTTCACCCCTCCACTTT,CASEQRAQGSSPLHF
TRBV6-1,TRBJ1-1,-,-,TGTGCCAGCAGGGGCACTGAAGCTTTCTTT,CASRGTEAFF
TRBV5-4,TRBJ1-4,-,TRBD1,TGTGCCAGCAGCTTGTTTCAGGGGGCCGGTGAAAAACTGTTTTTT,CASSLFQGAGEKLFF
TRBV5-8,TRBJ1-5,few,-,TGTGCCAGCAGCTGGGACCGGGAAGGGGCCCAGCATTTT,CASSWDREGAQHF
TRBV5-4,TRBJ2-5,-,TRBD2,TGTGCCAGCAGCTTGGCCAGCGGGGGAAAACAAGAGACCCAGTACTTC,CASSLASGGKQETQYF
TRBV5-1,TRBJ2-1,-,-,TGCGCCAGTACCGCCTCGAATGAGCAGTTCTTC,CASTASNEQFF
TRBV6-1,TRBJ1-1,-,TRBD1,TGTGCCAGCAGTGACTTAGGGACAGGGCGACCTGAAGCTTTCTTT,CASSDLGTGRPEAFF
TRBV2,TRBJ2-5,-,TRBD2,TGTGCCAGCATTGCGACTAGCGTAGAGACCCAGTACTTC,CASIATSVETQYF
TRBV5-1,TRBJ2-5,-,TRBD2,TGCGCCAGCAGCCTAGGGACTAGCGGGGGCCCCGTCCAAGAGACCCAGTACTTC,CASSLGTSGGPVQETQYF
TRBV27,TRBJ1-3,-,-,TGTGCCAGCAGTTTAGGCCCCCGTGGAAACACCATATATTTT,CASSLGPRGNTIYF
TRBV19,TRBJ1-5,-,-,TGTGCCAGTAGGGGCCCGGGATACAGCAATCAGCCCCAGCATTTT,CASRGPGYSNQPQHF
TRBV5-1,TRBJ2-3,-,TRBD2,TGCGCCAGCAGCTCACCTAGCGGGGGGCGCACAGATACGCAGTATTTT,CASSSPSGGRTDTQYF
TRBV2,TRBJ1-1,-,-,TGTGCCAGCAGCGCACAGGGCTGGAACACTGAAGCTTTCTTT,CASSAQGWNTEAFF
TRBV4-2,TRBJ2-2,-,TRBD1,TGTGCCAGCAGCACGGGACAGGAGTCCGGGGAGCTGTTTTTT,CASSTGQESGELFF
TRBV5-1,TRBJ1-2,-,TRBD1,TGCGCCAGCAGCCCCGCTGACAGGGCTGGCTACACCTTC,CASSPADRAGYTF
TRBV7-6,TRBJ2-1,-,TRBD1,TGTGCCAGCAGCTTAAGGACAGGGGGCTACAATGAGCAGTTCTTC,CASSLRTGGYNEQFF
TRBV5-6,TRBJ2-5,-,-,TGTGCCAGCAGTTTGGCTGGTCTAGAGACCCAGTACTTC,CASSLAGLETQYF
TRBV29-1,TRBJ1-2,-,-,TGCAGCGTTGAACCGGATAACTATGGCTACACCTTC,CSVEPDNYGYTF
TRBV19,TRBJ1-5,-,-,TGTGCCAGTAGTCCCCAAAAGCCCAATCAGCCCCAGCATTTT,CASSPQKPNQPQHF
TRBV19,TRBJ2-3,-,-,TGTGCCAGTCGGGACGGCCAGTCGGATACGCAGTATTTT,CASRDGQSDTQYF
TRBV9,TRBJ2-2,-,TRBD1,TGTGCCAGCACCCAAGGGGGCCAATACACCGGGGAGCTGTTTTTT,CASTQGGQYTGELFF
TRBV9,TRBJ2-1,few,-,TGTGCCAGCAGCGTAGGGGCAGCCTCCTACAATGAGCAGTTCTTC,CASSVGAASYNEQFF
TRBV4-2,TRBJ2-5,-,-,TGTGCCAGCAGCGACAGCTTGTTCCTGGTGGGGGAGACCCAGTACTTC,CASSDSLFLVGETQYF
TRBV6-5,TRBJ1-2,-,-,TGTGCCAGCACCGAGGGGGGCTGGGGCTACACCTTC,CASTEGGWGYTF
TRBV4-1,TRBJ2-3,-,-,TGCGCCAGCAGCCAAGATCGTTTAGTCAGCACAGATACGCAGTATTTT,CASSQDRLVSTDTQYF
TRBV6-5,TRBJ2-2,few,-,TGTGCCAGCAGTCTATACGGGGAGCTGTTTTTT,CASSLYGELFF
TRBV19,TRBJ2-7,-,-,TGTGCCAGTAGTATTTGGGGGGCCGACGAGCAGTACTTC,CASSIWGADEQYF
TRBV19,TRBJ1-2,-,TRBD1,TGTGCCAGTAGCATCACCGGACAGGGCCTTGGCTACACCTTC,CASSITGQGLGYTF
TRBV5-6,TRBJ2-6,-,-,TGTGCCAGCAGCTTGGCCGGTCCCTCTGGGGCCAACGTCCTGACTTTC,CASSLAGPSGANVLTF
TRBV2,TRBJ2-7,-,-,TGTGCCAGCAGCAACGGATTGTACGAGCAGTACTTC,CASSNGLYEQYF
TRBV4-1,TRBJ2-1,-,TRBD2,TGCGCCAGCAGCCAAGAGGGGGGACTAGCGGGGTACAATGAGCAGTTCTTC,CASSQEGGLAGYNEQFF
TRBV6-5,TRBJ2-7,-,TRBD1,TGTGCCAGCAGTTACTCCCGGGACAGCTACGAGCAGTACTTC,CASSYSRDSYEQYF
TRBV27,TRBJ2-6,few,-,TGTGCCAGCAGTTCGGTGGCAGGGTTGTCCTCTGGGGCCAACGTCCTGACTTTC,CASSSVAGLSSGANVLTF
TRBV11-2,TRBJ2-7,-,-,TGTGCCAGCAGCTTAATCCGGGAACACGAGCAGTACTTC,CASSLIREHEQYF
TRBV30,TRBJ1-6,-,-,TGTGCCTGGAGTGGAGGTGCCCTGAATAATTCACCCCTCCACTTT,CAWSGGALNNSPLHF
TRBV5-1,TRBJ2-2,-,-,TGCGCCAGCAGCTTTGCGGTCGACACCGGGGAGCTGTTTTTT,CASSFAVDTGELFF
TRBV6-5,TRBJ1-2,-,-,TGTGCCAGCAGTTACTCGAGACGACTGGTGGAGGGCTACACCTTC,CASSYSRRLVEGYTF
TRBV13,TRBJ2-7,-,-,TGTGCCAGCAGCTTAAGGCGGCAGGGGATTTGGAGGGGGGAGCAGTACTTC,CASSLRRQGIWRGEQYF
TRBV5-1,TRBJ1-1,-,-,TGCGCCAGCAGTGCCACCGTGGGGTTGAACACTGAAGCTTTCTTT,CASSATVGLNTEAFF
TRBV13,TRBJ1-2,-,-,TGTGCCAGCAGCTTAGGCTCTAACTATGGCTACACCTTC,CASSLGSNYGYTF
TRBV5-1,TRBJ1-2,-,-,TGCGCCAGCAGCGCGGCTCCGGGGATCGCCACGGATGGCTACACCTTC,CASSAAPGIATDGYTF
TRBV5-4,TRBJ1-1,few,-,TGTGCCAGCAGCTTGGCTGGCCGAACTGAAGCTTTCTTT,CASSLAGRTEAFF
TRBV4-2,TRBJ1-2,-,-,TGTGCCAGCGCCTGGGGGGGTTACTATGGCTACACCTTC,CASAWGGYYGYTF
TRBV14,TRBJ1-6,-,TRBD1,TGTGCCAGTGAGCTCTCAGGGGGCTCACCCCTCCACTTT,CASELSGGSPLHF
TRBV5-1,TRBJ2-2,-,TRBD1,TGCGCCAGCAGCACCGGGACAGGGCCCACCGGGGAGCTGTTTTTT,CASSTGTGPTGELFF